This T cell receptor (beta chain) was sequenced during a study of blood T cell repertoires in COVID-19. Study details: COVID-19 samples collected from the United States, Italy and Spain covered acute and convalescent phases.

The CDR3 runs 13 residues. V lost 2 bases and J lost 3; bases outside the gene matches: 1. Germline V gene data show CDR1 as MNHNY and CDR2 as SVGAGI (reference sequence). As originally analysed: Reference gene primers were amplified, and this amplification served to estimate nucleated cell counts. Clones were sequenced by immunoSEQ multiplex PCR, and TCRdb holds only the in-frame ones, with some missing. That table gives V, J and clone size, and the DNA gave D and trimming. The sample holds some 120,000 clones, around 80% seen once. Material: peripheral blood. The rearrangement joins TRBV6-6 to TRBJ2-7, with 7 bases lining up with TRBD1. This receptor was identified in an older man with acute or convalescent COVID-19. CDR3 loop: CASSYRDSYEQYF. CDR3 sequence (DNA): TGTGCCAGCAGTTACCGGGACAGCTACGAGCAGTACTTC.